The T cell receptor beta chain described here comes from a study of shared clonotypes between healthy human individuals (dated by TCRdb to between 2020 and 2021). Concerning the study at large: The cohort included a few men and a couple of women between 18 and 49 years of age. Blood TCR repertoires of a handful of healthy adults were deeply sequenced to estimate repertoire size and the extent of clonotype sharing between individuals. Different laboratories and diverse techniques were used to prepare libraries and sequence TCR repertoires, to increase sequencing depth and limit assay-specific biases. For each donor, CD4 naive and CD4 memory were each given three plates, CD8 naive was given two plates, and CD8 memory was given one plate. Per donor, leukapheresis produced somewhere between about 0.94 and 9 billion PBMCs.

In the case of this clone: Its antigen specificity is not known. No much larger clone exists at a distance of one base, and base qualities are not known.

Donors were healthy HIV-negative adults with no recently reported acute infections or vaccinations. Every donor was a Caucasian adult living in Nashville, Tennessee, USA. Magnetic negative selection was used to enrich CD4+ T cells, after which naive cells were positively selected on CD45RA and the negative fraction became the memory subset. Blood was collected by leukapheresis, and PBMCs were isolated by Ficoll-Histopaque density gradient centrifugation and then cryopreserved in liquid nitrogen vapor phase. Analytical flow cytometry was used to check the purity and quantity of every magnetically sorted T cell population. From each sorted fraction, genomic DNA was isolated and quantified by UV absorbance on a Nanodrop 2000c. Overall study outcomes, separate from this receptor: Because the study included a small number of donors, the genetic and exposure-history diversity represented was limited. Sampling was restricted to blood, and TCR repertoires in tissues likely differ from the TCR repertoires found in blood. Across four donors, roughly 5.1% of naive CD4, approximately 3.6% of naive CD8, roughly 2.3% of memory CD4, and approximately 0.4% of memory CD8 clonotypes were shared. Compared with non-shared clonotypes, the clonotypes found in all four sorted-subset donors had higher generation probabilities. Larger estimated clonotype richness was generally found for naive subsets than for memory subsets. Pairwise subsampling indicated that sequencing depth was expected to affect the degree of clonotype sharing among donors. Rarefaction of sorted-subset datasets indicated incomplete sequencing despite the large sequencing depth.

Looking up the germline V gene yields CDR1 SGHVS and CDR2 FQNEAQ. V and J lose 5 bases and 7 bases, and a span of 12 bases separates them. The CDR3 holds 13 amino acids from the cysteine to the phenylalanine. Only the CDR3 DNA stays, 39 bases, in frame from base 1. Using the deep immunoSEQ assay, TCR CDR3 regions were amplified from genomic DNA by multiplex PCR. Extracted genomic DNA from each cell subset was spread evenly across all wells of several immunoSEQ 96-well plates, with each plate serving as a replicate. Each replicate PCR for sorted subsets received around 0.2 ug genomic DNA, equal to about 30,000 T cell genomes. Purified libraries were measured with a Qubit 3.0 fluorometer, size-checked on a Bioanalyzer 2100, and measured again with the KAPA Library Quantification kit. Every immunoSEQ 96-well plate was sequenced on a separate single-read 150-cycle Illumina NextSeq 550 flow cell. The published analysis was carried out like this. The immunoSEQ output contained only junctional sequences without quality scores, so filtering could not match that applied to full-length reads. Sequences were annotated with PyIR, a Python wrapper for IgBLAST v1.9, using IMGT germline references to assign V/J genes and CDR3. Reads were filtered out if the reads had weak V/J assignments (E-value above 1e-6), no CDR3, stop codons, out-of-frame junctions, or ambiguous translated residues. V3J clonotypes were defined as sequences sharing the same inferred V gene, J gene, and CDR3 amino acid sequence. Percentage overlap between repertoires was computed as shared unique clonotypes divided by the size of the smaller repertoire. Richness of each repertoire was evaluated using RTK rarefaction, the Chao1 estimator, and Recon v2.1 estimates of unobserved clonotypes. Generation probabilities were computed with OLGA for all TCRbeta clonotypes obtained by the gDNA method from a handful of donors. Here the immuneACCESS table is served through TCRdb, limited to in-frame sequences with V and J called. Missing clones are a known gap in these copies; in checked studies unresolved V genes cover under half, and the rest lacks a known reason. That table supplies the V and J calls and clone size; D and trimming were determined from the DNA. In all, the sample holds some 2 million clones, and roughly 94% of those were seen once. The leading ten clones occupy about 0.13% of the sample.

This clonotype originated in a man aged 18 to 29 in good health. The sample taken for sequencing was naive CD4+ T cells sorted from blood. Per the publication, the cell subset or site label means: CD45RA+ positively selected. The rearranged segments are TRBV7-8 and TRBJ2-1, and perhaps TRBD2 as D gene, on 5 matching bases. Here is the DNA: TGTGCCAGCAGCCCTGGACTCATTAATGAGCAGTTCTTC. Its translation reads: CASSPGLINEQFF. The entire variable domain, with the stretches around the CDR3 drawn from the reference TRBV7-8 and TRBJ2-1 proteins, is GAGVSQSPRYKVAKRGQDVALRCDPISGHVSLFWYQQALGQGPEFLTYFQNEAQLDKSGLPSDRFFAERPEGSVSTLKIQRTQQEDSAVYLCASSPGLINEQFFGPGTRLTVL.